These T cell receptor beta chains were read from a single sample in a study of cytomegalovirus exposure and HLA in healthy donors. Only in-frame clones appear in the TCRdb table, and some are missing; sequencing was by immunoSEQ multiplex PCR. The sample includes under 150,000 clones, approximately 80% of them seen just once. The sample comprised PBMCs. All receptors come from a woman in her thirties or forties in good health and CMV-seropositive. CDR3s include the opening cysteine and the closing phenylalanine or tryptophan. D genes are given only for firm matches. Clone size is given for some rows only: seen once, a few or many times, or a class if the clone is expanded.

TRBV7-3	TRBD2	few	TRBJ2-1	CASSLRAGRASNEQFF	TGTGCCAGCAGCTTAAGGGCCGGGAGGGCCTCCAATGAGCAGTTCTTC
TRBV7-9	TRBD2	.	TRBJ2-7	CASSSRLAGGSYEQYF	TGTGCCAGCAGCTCAAGACTAGCGGGAGGGTCCTACGAGCAGTACTTC
TRBV11-2	.	.	TRBJ2-7	CASSLERGLYEQYF	TGTGCCAGCAGCTTAGAACGGGGTCTGTACGAGCAGTACTTC
TRBV6-6	.	.	TRBJ2-7	CASSYGRNSYEQYF	TGTGCCAGCAGTTACGGCAGGAACTCCTACGAGCAGTACTTC
TRBV4-1	TRBD1	few	TRBJ2-5	CASRGTGGAQTQYF	TGCGCCAGCAGGGGGACAGGGGGCGCGCAGACCCAGTACTTC
TRBV19	TRBD2	.	TRBJ2-7	CASSPRPGAGGYEQYF	TGTGCCAGTAGTCCCCGGCCCGGAGCGGGAGGTTACGAGCAGTACTTC
TRBV5-1	TRBD2	once	TRBJ2-2	CASSLRLAGNTGELFF	TGCGCCAGCAGCTTGCGACTAGCGGGAAACACCGGGGAGCTGTTTTTT
TRBV2	TRBD2	.	TRBJ2-1	CASRRLAGDPYNEQFF	TGTGCCAGCCGACGACTAGCGGGAGACCCCTACAATGAGCAGTTCTTC
TRBV6-5	.	.	TRBJ2-7	CASLRTYEQYF	TGTGCCAGTCTCCGTACTTACGAGCAGTACTTC
TRBV19	.	once	TRBJ1-5	CASRWAAGQPQHF	TGTGCCAGTAGGTGGGCCGCAGGTCAGCCCCAGCATTTT
TRBV29-1	.	.	TRBJ2-1	CSVDTRGEQFF	TGCAGCGTTGATACGCGGGGTGAGCAGTTCTTC
TRBV11-2	.	.	TRBJ1-4	CASSLNGAGGGGEKLFF	TGTGCCAGCAGCTTAAATGGTGCTGGGGGCGGAGGTGAAAAACTGTTTTTT
TRBV10-3	TRBD2	.	TRBJ2-2	CAISAGTSGPGELFF	TGTGCCATCAGTGCCGGGACTAGCGGACCCGGGGAGCTGTTTTTT
TRBV28	.	few	TRBJ1-5	CASSSGGGSNQPQHF	TGTGCCAGCAGCTCTGGCGGGGGTAGCAATCAGCCCCAGCATTTT
TRBV5-6	.	.	TRBJ1-1	CASSFDRLGGTEAFF	TGTGCCAGCAGCTTTGACAGATTAGGGGGCACTGAAGCTTTCTTT
TRBV5-1	.	once	TRBJ2-5	CASSFSGPPLQETQYF	TGCGCCAGCAGCTTTTCAGGGCCTCCCCTCCAAGAGACCCAGTACTTC
TRBV10-1	.	.	TRBJ1-2	CASSTGPVGYTF	TGCGCCAGCAGTACAGGGCCGGTGGGCTACACCTTC
TRBV5-4	TRBD2	.	TRBJ2-5	CAGSSGRAPETQYF	TGTGCCGGGTCTAGCGGGAGGGCCCCGGAGACCCAGTACTTC
TRBV18	TRBD2	.	TRBJ2-1	CASSLWTRGDEQFF	TGTGCCAGCTCACTCTGGACTAGAGGGGATGAGCAGTTCTTC
TRBV19	TRBD2	.	TRBJ2-1	CASSSPLAGALNEQFF	TGTGCCAGTAGTTCCCCTCTAGCGGGCGCTCTCAATGAGCAGTTCTTC
TRBV2	.	.	TRBJ2-4	CASSEQTNIQYF	TGTGCCAGCAGTGAACAGACAAACATTCAGTATTTC
TRBV7-9	.	.	TRBJ1-1	CASSLDAGDEAFF	TGTGCCAGCAGCTTAGACGCAGGGGATGAAGCTTTCTTT
TRBV6-5	TRBD1	.	TRBJ1-5	CASSSTGGGQPQHF	TGTGCCAGCAGTTCGACAGGGGGAGGCCAGCCCCAGCATTTT
TRBV30	.	.	TRBJ2-5	CAWSPPLLQETQYF	TGTGCCTGGAGTCCCCCCCTCCTCCAAGAGACCCAGTACTTC
TRBV2	TRBD1	.	TRBJ1-1	CASSRQGADTEAFF	TGTGCCAGCAGTCGACAGGGGGCGGACACTGAAGCTTTCTTT
TRBV28	.	.	TRBJ1-6	CASSSSPRGEPLHF	TGTGCCAGCAGCTCCAGCCCCCGGGGGGAACCCCTCCACTTT
TRBV5-1	.	few	TRBJ1-6	CASSLPNSPLHF	TGCGCCAGCAGCCTACCGAATTCACCCCTCCACTTT
TRBV29-1	TRBD2	.	TRBJ2-3	CSVIPRKAGTRSDTQYF	TGCAGCGTTATCCCCCGAAAAGCGGGAACTCGGTCAGATACGCAGTATTTT
TRBV10-1	.	.	TRBJ2-7	CASSDFTSSTYEQYF	TGCGCCAGCAGTGATTTTACTAGCTCGACTTACGAGCAGTACTTC
TRBV29-1	.	.	TRBJ2-5	CSSRRGQQETQYF	TGCAGCTCCCGTCGAGGGCAACAAGAGACCCAGTACTTC
TRBV29-1	.	.	TRBJ1-4	CSVRYNEKLFF	TGCAGCGTTCGGTACAATGAAAAACTGTTTTTT
TRBV19	.	.	TRBJ2-7	CASSISASGDYEQYF	TGTGCCAGTAGTATATCGGCCTCGGGAGACTACGAGCAGTACTTC
TRBV19	.	.	TRBJ2-5	CASSRRNAKETQYF	TGTGCCAGTAGTCGGCGGAACGCTAAGGAGACCCAGTACTTC
TRBV29-1	.	.	TRBJ1-1	CSLRDMNTEAFF	TGCAGCCTCCGGGATATGAACACTGAAGCTTTCTTT
TRBV11-3	TRBD2	.	TRBJ2-2	CASSFSGSTFANTGELFF	TGTGCCAGCAGCTTTAGCGGGAGTACGTTCGCGAACACCGGGGAGCTGTTTTTT
TRBV30	.	.	TRBJ2-7	CACGWSSYEQYF	TGTGCCTGCGGGTGGAGCTCCTACGAGCAGTACTTC
TRBV6-1	.	.	TRBJ1-1	CASSEGQGRANTEAFF	TGTGCCAGCAGTGAAGGTCAGGGAAGGGCCAACACTGAAGCTTTCTTT
TRBV11-2	TRBD2	.	TRBJ2-1	CASSSPLLAGSWNEQFF	TGTGCCAGCAGCTCCCCCCTACTAGCGGGGAGTTGGAATGAGCAGTTCTTC
TRBV25-1	.	.	TRBJ1-5	CASSETALSGNQPQHF	TGTGCCAGCAGTGAAACAGCACTGTCGGGCAATCAGCCCCAGCATTTT
TRBV28	TRBD1	.	TRBJ2-5	CASSWIGQGAETQYF	TGTGCCAGCAGTTGGATAGGACAGGGGGCCGAGACCCAGTACTTC
TRBV2	.	few	TRBJ2-5	CASRKATGRRETQYF	TGTGCCAGCAGGAAAGCGACAGGGAGGCGGGAGACCCAGTACTTC
TRBV4-1	TRBD1	.	TRBJ2-3	CASSQVEGAADTQYF	TGCGCCAGCAGCCAAGTCGAGGGGGCTGCAGATACGCAGTATTTT
TRBV27	.	.	TRBJ2-3	CASSSRTSTDTQYF	TGTGCCAGCAGTTCGCGGACTAGCACAGATACGCAGTATTTT
TRBV5-5	TRBD1	.	TRBJ2-7	CASGKQGSYEQYF	TGTGCCAGCGGAAAACAGGGGTCCTACGAGCAGTACTTC
TRBV6-5	TRBD2	.	TRBJ2-3	CASSSHSGSGPDTQYF	TGTGCCAGCAGTTCGCATAGCGGGTCTGGGCCAGATACGCAGTATTTT
TRBV4-1	TRBD2	.	TRBJ2-1	CASSQRLAGVSSGNEQFF	TGCGCCAGCAGCCAACGGCTAGCGGGAGTATCCAGTGGCAATGAGCAGTTCTTC
TRBV18	.	few	TRBJ1-5	CASSPRSNQPQHF	TGTGCCAGCTCACCAAGGAGTAATCAGCCCCAGCATTTT
TRBV19	TRBD1	.	TRBJ2-7	CASSAGTGGSYEQYF	TGTGCCAGTAGTGCCGGGACAGGGGGTTCCTACGAGCAGTACTTC
TRBV7-8	TRBD1	.	TRBJ1-5	CASSLSVGTGKQPQHF	TGTGCCAGCAGCCTTAGTGTCGGGACAGGAAAACAGCCCCAGCATTTT
TRBV27	.	.	TRBJ2-1	CASSLSSGSYNEQFF	TGTGCCAGCAGTTTATCTAGCGGCTCCTACAATGAGCAGTTCTTC
TRBV27	.	.	TRBJ2-2	CASSPVGGITGELFF	TGTGCCAGCAGCCCAGTAGGGGGAATCACCGGGGAGCTGTTTTTT
TRBV5-1	.	.	TRBJ2-1	CASSGEPSYNEQFF	TGCGCCAGCAGCGGGGAGCCATCCTACAATGAGCAGTTCTTC
TRBV7-3	.	few	TRBJ2-3	CASSPGTSTDTQYF	TGTGCCAGCAGCCCCGGGACTAGCACAGATACGCAGTATTTT
TRBV28	.	.	TRBJ2-7	CASSLRALSYEQYF	TGTGCCAGCAGTTTGCGTGCCCTTTCATACGAGCAGTACTTC